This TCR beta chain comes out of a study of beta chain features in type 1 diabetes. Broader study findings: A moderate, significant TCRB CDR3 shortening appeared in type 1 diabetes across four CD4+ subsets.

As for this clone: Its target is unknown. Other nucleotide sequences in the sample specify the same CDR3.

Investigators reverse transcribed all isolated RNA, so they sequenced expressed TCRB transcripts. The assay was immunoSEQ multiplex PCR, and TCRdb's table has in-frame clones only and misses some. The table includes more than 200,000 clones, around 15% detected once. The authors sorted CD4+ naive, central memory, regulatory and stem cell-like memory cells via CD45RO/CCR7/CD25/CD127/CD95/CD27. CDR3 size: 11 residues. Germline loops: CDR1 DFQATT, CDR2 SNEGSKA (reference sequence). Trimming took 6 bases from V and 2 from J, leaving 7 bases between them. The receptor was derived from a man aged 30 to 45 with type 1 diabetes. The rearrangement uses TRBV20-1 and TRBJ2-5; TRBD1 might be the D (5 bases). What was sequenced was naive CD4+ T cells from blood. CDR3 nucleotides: TGCAGTGCCAGACAGCAAGAGACCCAGTACTTC. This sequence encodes CSARQQETQYF.